Given below is one T cell receptor beta chain in context. Germline CDR1 is MNHEY and CDR2 is SMNVEV (reference sequence). Trimming removed 4 bases at V and 5 bases at J, with 19 bases between. The CDR3 is 16 residues long. These data come from a study of cytomegalovirus exposure and HLA in healthy donors. Both 60 Vbeta primers and 13 Jbeta primers went into the PCR. Repertoires were generated with immunoSEQ multiplex PCR, while TCRdb's copy carries only in-frame clones and drops some. The table shows more than 95,000 clones, with around three quarters occurring only once. Sequencing was performed on PBMCs. This chain connects TRBV27 to TRBJ2-3, with D possibly matching TRBD2 (7 bases). The sequence was collected from a woman between 50 and 59 years old in good health and CMV-seronegative. The CDR3 DNA sequence: TGTGCCAGCAGTTACGAATGGGGGGGCCGGATAGATACGCAGTATTTT. It is translated as CASSYEWGGRIDTQYF.